Given below is one TCR beta chain in context. This clonotype was seen a few times. The clone's antigen remains unknown. There are no base qualities to consult, and no much larger clone falls within one base. V gives up 2 bases and J gives up 6 bases, and the segment between their germline ends measures 11 bases. The germline V gene provides CDR1 SGHTA and CDR2 FQGNSA. There are 14 amino acids in the CDR3, from cysteine to phenylalanine inclusive. The retained sequence is limited to the CDR3, 42 bases, with the frame set at the first base. This sample is drawn from a study of T-cell memory formation after mild COVID-19 (dated by TCRdb to the early 2020s). At the level of the whole study: Most TCR sequence clusters were specific to one of the two donors. The cohort comprised two young, previously healthy adult volunteers, one female and one male. In a couple of donors, T-cell clones that expanded and contracted after mild COVID-19 were tracked by sequencing TCRalpha and TCRbeta repertoires over time.

The research as a whole found: The study covered only a couple of mild cases, and larger cohorts including severe cases with pre-infection samples were considered necessary. Contracting CD4+ clones appeared mostly in the CM and EM memory subsets, whereas CD8+ clones were enriched in EMRA. SARS-CoV-2 specificity was not confirmed for the second-wave clones peaking on day 37. Clones that contracted from day 15 to 85 showed balanced CD4/CD8 phenotypes, whereas a second wave of clones that expanded from day 15 to 37 leaned towards CD4+. Some responding clones were detected in pre-infection memory, which suggested that pre-existing cross-reactive memory T cells had joined the SARS-CoV-2 response.

Ficoll-Paque density gradient centrifugation was used to isolate PBMCs. Sequencing was performed on an Illumina NovaSeq 6000. TCRalpha and TCRbeta cDNA libraries were constructed by 5'RACE with constant-segment primers, with sample barcodes and unique molecular identifiers being introduced. Trizol reagent was used to extract RNA from every sample. Amplification of the libraries took two PCR steps, and the second step added a second sample barcode plus Illumina TruSeq adapters. Libraries were sequenced on an Illumina NovaSeq with 2 x 150 bp paired-end reads. In the original analysis: With migec v1.2.7, reads were demultiplexed and then collapsed into UMI-guided consensus sequences. Using mixcr v2.1.11, UMI consensuses were aligned to TRA and TRB V and J templates and then assembled into clonotypes. Expanded or contracted clonotypes were those called significant by both edgeR and NoisET, with noise models trained on biological replicates. For edgeR calls, a false discovery rate-adjusted p below 0.01 and a log2 fold-change threshold of 1 were applied. As an exploratory analysis of dynamics, PCA with hierarchical clustering was applied to max-normalized trajectories of the 1000 most abundant clonotypes. Separately sequenced CD4+ and CD8+ repertoires were used to assign the CD4 or CD8 phenotype of responding clones. TCRdb passed the public sequencing reads through fastp at Q25 and MiXCR, retaining productive beta sequences. CDR3 protein duplicates are merged, each entry listing the most common genes and DNA. None of the V and J calls come from the authors' own analysis; TCRdb made them. The sample contains approximately 150,000 distinct CDR3 sequences, more than 12% of them found a single time. The ten largest account for 13% to 15% of the sample.

The receptor's source is an adult woman who had mild COVID-19 (a few samples of this study predate the infection). The sample titles of this study are shuffled in the database, so cell type and time point are left out; the donor was told from shared clones. The material sequenced was PBMCs or a T cell subset sorted from them (not recorded which). The V and J segments used are TRBV7-2 and TRBJ2-4; matching of 5 bases hints at TRBD2 as the D gene. Here is the DNA: TGTGCCAGCAGCTTACGGAGGACGGGAAACATTCAGTACTTC. Its translation reads: CASSLRRTGNIQYF.